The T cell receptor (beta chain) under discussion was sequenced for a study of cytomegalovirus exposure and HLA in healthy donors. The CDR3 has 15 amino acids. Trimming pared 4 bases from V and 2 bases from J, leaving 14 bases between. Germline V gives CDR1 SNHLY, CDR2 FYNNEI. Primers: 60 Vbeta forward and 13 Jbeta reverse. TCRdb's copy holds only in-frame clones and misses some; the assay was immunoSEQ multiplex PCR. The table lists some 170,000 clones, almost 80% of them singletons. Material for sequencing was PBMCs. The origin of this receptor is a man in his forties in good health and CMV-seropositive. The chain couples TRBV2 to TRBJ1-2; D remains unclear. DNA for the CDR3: TGTGCCAGCAGTGTAGTGAAAACCCCGAACTATGGCTACACCTTC. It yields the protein CASSVVKTPNYGYTF.